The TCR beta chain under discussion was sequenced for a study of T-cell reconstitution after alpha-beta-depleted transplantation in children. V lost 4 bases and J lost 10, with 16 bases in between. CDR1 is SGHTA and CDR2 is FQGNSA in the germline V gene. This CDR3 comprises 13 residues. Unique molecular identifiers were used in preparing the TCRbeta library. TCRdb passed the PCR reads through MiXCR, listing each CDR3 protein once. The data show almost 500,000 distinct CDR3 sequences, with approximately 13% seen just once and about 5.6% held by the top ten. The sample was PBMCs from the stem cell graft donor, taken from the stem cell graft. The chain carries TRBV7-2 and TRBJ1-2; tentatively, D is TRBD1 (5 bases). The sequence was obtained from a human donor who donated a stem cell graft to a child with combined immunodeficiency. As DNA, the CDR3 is TGTGCCAGCAGCTCTTACACTCGGGGGTTCTACACCTTC. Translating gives CASSSYTRGFYTF.